This T cell receptor beta chain was retrieved from a study of cytomegalovirus exposure and HLA in healthy donors. CDR1 and CDR2 from the germline V gene are SEHNR and FQNEAQ (reference sequence). V gave up 3 bases and J gave up 0 bases; unmatched junction bases: 2. This CDR3 is 14 amino acids long. The primer mix had 60 Vbeta and 13 Jbeta primers. TCRdb's copy holds only in-frame clones and misses some; the assay was immunoSEQ multiplex PCR. The sample yields over 30,000 clones, of which the top ten take up roughly 4.7%. The specimen sequenced was PBMCs. The sequence was obtained from a middle-aged woman in good health and CMV-seropositive. The chain is built from TRBV7-9 and TRBJ2-7, with 7 positions matching TRBD1. CDR3 sequence reads: CASSLGQSSYEQYF. The CDR3 region has the DNA TGTGCCAGCAGCTTGGGACAGAGCTCCTACGAGCAGTACTTC.